This record concerns one T cell receptor beta chain sequence. What it binds is not known. Expressed TCRB transcripts got sequenced, as all isolated RNA was reverse transcribed. Libraries were prepared by immunoSEQ multiplex PCR; TCRdb keeps only in-frame clonotypes and omits some of them. The top ten hold around 0.015% of the sample, which has 280,000 or so clones, approximately 16% seen once. This sample was included in a study of beta chain features in type 1 diabetes. There are 12 residues in the CDR3. The germline V gene encodes CDR1 SGHNT and CDR2 YYREEE (reference sequence). V was trimmed by 3 bases and J by 4 bases, leaving 8 bases between them. Whole-study results and caveats: Across all four CD4+ subsets, people with type 1 diabetes showed modestly shorter TCRB CDR3s. The VDJ junctions of type 1 diabetes patients carried fewer insertions and more deletions. cDNA sequencing could over-represent cells with high TCR expression. Naive, central memory and regulatory TCRB repertoires appeared more similar among patients than healthy donors.

Averaging approximately 120 mL, one heparinised blood draw was given by each donor. The genes are TRBV5-4 and TRBJ2-7; D may be TRBD1 (6 bases). This clonotype was sampled from a man between 18 and 35 years old with type 1 diabetes. Specimen: naive CD4+ T cells from blood. The CDR3 DNA reads TGTGCCAGCAGCTGGGGGCGATACGAGCAGTACTTC. It translates to CASSWGRYEQYF.